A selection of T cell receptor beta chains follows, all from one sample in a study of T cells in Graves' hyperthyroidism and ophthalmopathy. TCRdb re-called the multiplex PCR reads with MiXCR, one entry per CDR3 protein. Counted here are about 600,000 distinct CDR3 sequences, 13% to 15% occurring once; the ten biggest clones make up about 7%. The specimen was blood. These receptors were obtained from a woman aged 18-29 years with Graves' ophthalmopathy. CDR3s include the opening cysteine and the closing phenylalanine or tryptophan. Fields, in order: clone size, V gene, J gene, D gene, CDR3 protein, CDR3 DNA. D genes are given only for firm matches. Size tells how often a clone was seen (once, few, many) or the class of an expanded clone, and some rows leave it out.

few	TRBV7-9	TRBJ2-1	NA	CASSLGGNNEQSF	TGTGCCAGCAGCTTAGGGGGTAACAATGAGCAGTCCTTC
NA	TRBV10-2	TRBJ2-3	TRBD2	CASTAGVRTDTQYF	TGCGCCAGCACAGCGGGAGTGAGGACAGATACGCAGTATTTT
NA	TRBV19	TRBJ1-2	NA	CASSPGAIANGYTF	TGTGCCAGTAGTCCTGGGGCAATCGCAAATGGCTACACCTTC
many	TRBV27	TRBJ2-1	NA	CASSLSLSGEQFF	TGTGCCAGCAGTTTATCGCTTAGCGGTGAGCAGTTCTTC
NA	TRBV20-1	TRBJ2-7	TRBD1	CSATTGGFSYEQYF	TGCAGTGCTACGACAGGGGGCTTCTCCTACGAGCAGTACTTC
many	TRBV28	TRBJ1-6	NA	CASNGQYNSPLHF	TGTGCCAGCAACGGACAGTATAATTCACCCCTCCACTTT
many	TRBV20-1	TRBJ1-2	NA	CSARDYGRGITGGYTF	TGCAGTGCTAGAGATTACGGCAGGGGCATAACGGGGGGCTACACCTTC
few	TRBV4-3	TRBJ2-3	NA	CASSPFIGSSTDTQYF	TGCGCCAGCAGTCCATTTATAGGATCGAGCACAGATACGCAGTATTTT
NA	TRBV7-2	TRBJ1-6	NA	CASSFSRLKAGSNNSPLHF	TGTGCCAGCAGCTTTAGCCGCCTGAAGGCCGGTAGTAATAATTCACCCCTCCACTTT
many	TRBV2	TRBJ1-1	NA	CATIPREFGTEAFF	TGTGCCACCATTCCGAGGGAGTTTGGCACTGAAGCTTTCTTT
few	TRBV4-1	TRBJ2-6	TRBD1	CASSQVQDRAGANVLTF	TGCGCCAGCAGCCAAGTTCAAGACAGGGCTGGGGCCAACGTCCTGACTTTC
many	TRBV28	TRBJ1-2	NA	CASGRASGYTF	TGTGCCAGCGGCAGGGCCTCTGGCTACACCTTC
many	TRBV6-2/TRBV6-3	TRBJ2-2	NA	CASSYSAGRANTGELFF	TGTGCCAGCAGTTACTCGGCGGGCCGTGCGAACACCGGGGAGCTGTTTTTT
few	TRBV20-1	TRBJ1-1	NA	CSAPHLRRVAFF	TGCAGTGCTCCCCACTTGCGAAGGGTAGCTTTCTTT
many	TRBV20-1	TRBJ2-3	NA	CSVEGKIRDTQYF	TGCAGTGTGGAGGGGAAAATCAGAGATACGCAGTATTTT
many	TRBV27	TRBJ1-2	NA	CASSLTVDNYGYTF	TGTGCCAGCAGTTTGACAGTTGATAACTATGGCTACACCTTC